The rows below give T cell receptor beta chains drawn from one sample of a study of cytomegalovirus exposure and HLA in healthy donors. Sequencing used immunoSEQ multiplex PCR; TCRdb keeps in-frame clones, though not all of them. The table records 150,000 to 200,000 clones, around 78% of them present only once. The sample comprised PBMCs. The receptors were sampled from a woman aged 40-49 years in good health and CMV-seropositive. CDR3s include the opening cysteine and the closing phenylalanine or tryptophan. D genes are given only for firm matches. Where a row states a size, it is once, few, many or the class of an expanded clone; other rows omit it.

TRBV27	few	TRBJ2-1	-	CASSFFGEQFF	TGTGCCAGCAGTTTTTTCGGGGAGCAGTTCTTC
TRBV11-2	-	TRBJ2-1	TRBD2	CASSLVGTSVYNEQFF	TGTGCCAGCAGCTTAGTTGGGACTAGCGTATACAATGAGCAGTTCTTC
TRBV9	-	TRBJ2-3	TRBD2	CASSLLAASTDTQYF	TGTGCCAGCAGCCTACTAGCGGCTAGCACAGATACGCAGTATTTT
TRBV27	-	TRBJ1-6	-	CASREQGVNSPLHF	TGTGCCAGCAGGGAACAGGGTGTGAATTCACCCCTCCACTTT
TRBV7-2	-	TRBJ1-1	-	CASSADRANTEAFF	TGTGCCAGCAGCGCCGACAGAGCCAACACTGAAGCTTTCTTT
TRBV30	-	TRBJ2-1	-	CASDGRGVSINEQFF	TGTGCCTCAGATGGGAGGGGGGTGTCGATAAATGAGCAGTTCTTC
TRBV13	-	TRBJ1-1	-	CASTRPGLNTEAFF	TGTGCCAGTACCCGACCAGGGTTGAACACTGAAGCTTTCTTT
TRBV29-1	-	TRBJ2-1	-	CSVLKGQPYNEQFF	TGCAGCGTTTTGAAGGGGCAACCCTACAATGAGCAGTTCTTC
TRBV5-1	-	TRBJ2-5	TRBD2	CASSLAEGASGVQETQYF	TGCGCCAGCAGCTTGGCCGAAGGGGCTAGCGGGGTCCAAGAGACCCAGTACTTC
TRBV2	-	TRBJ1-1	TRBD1	CASSIRQGWTEAFF	TGTGCCAGCAGTATCCGACAGGGTTGGACTGAAGCTTTCTTT
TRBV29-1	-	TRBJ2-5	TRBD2	CSGREGEVETQYF	TGCAGCGGTCGGGAGGGAGAGGTGGAGACCCAGTACTTC
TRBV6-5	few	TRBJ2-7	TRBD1	CASSYVGQIYEQYF	TGTGCCAGCAGTTACGTGGGACAGATCTACGAGCAGTACTTC
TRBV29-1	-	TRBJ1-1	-	CSATGTEAFF	TGCAGTGCAACGGGGACTGAAGCTTTCTTT
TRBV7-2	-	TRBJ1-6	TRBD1	CASSRGTEDSPLHF	TGTGCCAGCAGCCGAGGGACAGAAGATTCACCCCTCCACTTT
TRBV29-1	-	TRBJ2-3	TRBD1	CSVMTGGGRDTQYF	TGCAGCGTTATGACAGGGGGCGGTAGAGATACGCAGTATTTT
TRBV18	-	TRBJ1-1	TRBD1	CAGSQGLNTEAFF	TGTGCCGGATCACAGGGGTTGAACACTGAAGCTTTCTTT
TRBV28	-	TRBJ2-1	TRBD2	CASSSHPGLAGAHEQFF	TGTGCCAGCAGTAGCCACCCGGGACTAGCGGGGGCCCATGAGCAGTTCTTC
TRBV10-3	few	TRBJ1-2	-	CAISEGTSFLGYTF	TGTGCCATCAGTGAGGGGACATCTTTCCTCGGCTACACCTTC
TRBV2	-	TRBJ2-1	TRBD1	CASSGDSSYNEQFF	TGTGCCAGCAGTGGGGACAGCTCCTACAATGAGCAGTTCTTC
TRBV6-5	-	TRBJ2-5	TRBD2	CASKGRARHQETQYF	TGTGCCAGCAAGGGGAGGGCCCGACACCAAGAGACCCAGTACTTC